This is a list of T cell receptor beta chains from one sample in a study of shared clonotypes between healthy human individuals. Assay: immunoSEQ multiplex PCR; the TCRdb copy retains only in-frame clones and omits some. The table shows some 2,000,000 clones, with 85% to 95% occurring only once. The source material was naive CD4+ T cells sorted from blood. These receptors were obtained from a man between 18 and 29 years old in good health. Both conserved end residues are part of each CDR3. D genes are given only for firm matches. Where a row states a size, it is once, few, many or the class of an expanded clone; other rows omit it.

TRBV10-3	-	TRBD1	TRBJ1-3	CAISRDSYGNTIYF	TGTGCCATCAGTAGGGACAGCTACGGAAACACCATATATTTT
TRBV4-2	-	TRBD1	TRBJ1-3	CASSQVDRDPGNTIYF	TGTGCCAGCAGCCAAGTTGACAGGGACCCTGGAAACACCATATATTTT
TRBV18	-	TRBD2	TRBJ2-7	CASSPPGTSGSYEQYF	TGTGCCAGCTCACCACCCGGGACTAGCGGGAGTTACGAGCAGTACTTC
TRBV28	-	-	TRBJ2-3	CASSSLGRAVDTQYF	TGTGCCAGCAGTTCCTTAGGCAGGGCGGTCGATACGCAGTATTTT
TRBV5-6	once	-	TRBJ1-2	CASSFAGNYGYTF	TGTGCCAGCAGCTTCGCAGGCAACTATGGCTACACCTTC
TRBV4-1	-	-	TRBJ2-5	CASSQAQEKETQYF	TGCGCCAGCAGCCAAGCTCAGGAAAAAGAGACCCAGTACTTC
TRBV7-9	-	TRBD1	TRBJ1-4	CASSLTGGSNEKLFF	TGTGCCAGCAGCTTAACAGGGGGATCTAATGAAAAACTGTTTTTT
TRBV6-5	-	-	TRBJ2-2	CATRRGSENTGELFF	TGTGCCACGCGGAGGGGCAGTGAGAACACCGGGGAGCTGTTTTTT
TRBV30	-	-	TRBJ1-4	CAWSELEKLFF	TGTGCCTGGAGTGAATTAGAAAAACTGTTTTTT
TRBV7-2	-	-	TRBJ2-6	CASSLQGQGGANVLTF	TGTGCCAGCAGCTTACAGGGGCAGGGCGGGGCCAACGTCCTGACTTTC
TRBV14	-	TRBD1	TRBJ1-6	CASSQLTGEYNSPLHF	TGTGCCAGCAGCCAACTCACAGGGGAATATAATTCACCCCTCCACTTT
TRBV18	-	-	TRBJ1-3	CASSPGPSGNTIYF	TGTGCCAGCTCACCGGGCCCCTCTGGAAACACCATATATTTT
TRBV7-9	-	TRBD1	TRBJ2-1	CASSSKMGQPMNEQFF	TGTGCCAGCAGCTCCAAGATGGGACAGCCGATGAATGAGCAGTTCTTC
TRBV6-1	-	-	TRBJ1-6	CASSSGAWSPLHF	TGTGCCAGCAGTTCGGGGGCATGGTCACCCCTCCACTTT
TRBV27	-	-	TRBJ2-1	CASSPSGTPFANEQFF	TGTGCCAGCAGTCCCTCCGGGACTCCCTTTGCCAATGAGCAGTTCTTC
TRBV20-1	-	-	TRBJ2-7	CSARRRGEQYF	TGCAGTGCTAGACGCCGGGGCGAGCAGTACTTC
TRBV10-1	-	-	TRBJ2-7	CASSAVSRTGKAGVPVISYEQYF	TGCGCCAGCAGTGCGGTGAGCCGGACAGGGAAAGCGGGAGTACCCGTGATTTCCTACGAGCAGTACTTC
TRBV6-5	-	-	TRBJ2-7	CASSTSGIVYEQYF	TGTGCCAGCAGTACCTCGGGCATCGTCTACGAGCAGTACTTC
TRBV19	-	-	TRBJ1-2	CATCRDTQRPYGYTF	TGTGCCACTTGCCGGGACACCCAAAGGCCCTATGGCTACACCTTC
TRBV28	-	TRBD1	TRBJ1-5	CASSGQGDRAPQHF	TGTGCCAGCAGTGGGCAGGGGGATAGGGCGCCCCAGCATTTT
TRBV30	-	TRBD1	TRBJ2-2	CAWTETGGAYTGELFF	TGTGCCTGGACTGAGACAGGGGGCGCGTACACCGGGGAGCTGTTTTTT
TRBV7-2	-	-	TRBJ2-1	CASSFGRGRYNEQFF	TGTGCCAGCAGCTTTGGCAGGGGCCGATACAATGAGCAGTTCTTC
TRBV25-1	-	-	TRBJ1-4	CASSGGRGKLFF	TGTGCCAGCAGTGGGGGGAGGGGAAAACTGTTTTTT
TRBV6-1	-	-	TRBJ1-5	CASSELGDQPQHF	TGTGCCAGCAGTGAATTAGGGGATCAGCCCCAGCATTTT
TRBV6-5	-	-	TRBJ2-7	CASSYTPAGFSYEQYF	TGTGCCAGCAGTTACACCCCCGCCGGTTTCTCCTACGAGCAGTACTTC
TRBV28	-	-	TRBJ1-4	CASSFQSGEKLFF	TGTGCCAGCAGTTTCCAGTCAGGCGAAAAACTGTTTTTT
TRBV10-3	once	TRBD2	TRBJ2-7	CAISLLAGENYEQYF	TGTGCCATCAGCCTACTAGCGGGGGAGAACTACGAGCAGTACTTC
TRBV5-6	-	TRBD1	TRBJ1-1	CASSANRGATEAFF	TGTGCCAGCAGCGCGAACAGGGGGGCCACTGAAGCTTTCTTT
TRBV7-2	-	-	TRBJ1-2	CASSRDSNYGYTF	TGTGCCAGCAGCCGCGACAGTAACTATGGCTACACCTTC
TRBV6-6	-	-	TRBJ2-1	CASSYGPSSYNEQFF	TGTGCCAGCAGTTACGGGCCTAGCTCCTACAATGAGCAGTTCTTC
TRBV10-3	-	TRBD2	TRBJ2-3	CAITPGLAGVEGTQYF	TGTGCCATCACCCCCGGACTAGCGGGAGTCGAGGGTACGCAGTATTTT
TRBV5-4	-	-	TRBJ2-5	CASSLATVQETQYF	TGTGCCAGCAGCTTGGCGACAGTCCAAGAGACCCAGTACTTC
TRBV30	few	-	TRBJ2-5	CAWSWVWETQYF	TGTGCCTGGAGTTGGGTGTGGGAGACCCAGTACTTC
TRBV6-5	once	-	TRBJ1-1	CASSYSPGSAFF	TGTGCCAGCAGTTACAGTCCTGGGAGCGCTTTCTTT
TRBV5-5	-	-	TRBJ1-4	CASSLRGGANEKLFF	TGTGCCAGCAGCTTGAGAGGGGGGGCAAATGAAAAACTGTTTTTT
TRBV7-2	-	-	TRBJ1-3	CASSPGQLGNTIYF	TGTGCCAGCAGCCCCGGACAGCTAGGAAACACCATATATTTT
TRBV5-5	-	TRBD1	TRBJ2-7	CASSFRDRTIWPYEQYF	TGTGCCAGCAGCTTCCGGGACAGGACTATTTGGCCCTACGAGCAGTACTTC
TRBV4-1	-	-	TRBJ2-7	CASSLRGGGSYEQYF	TGCGCCAGCAGCCTACGTGGGGGTGGCTCCTACGAGCAGTACTTC
TRBV5-4	-	-	TRBJ2-1	CASSLINNEQFF	TGTGCCAGCAGCTTGATTAACAATGAGCAGTTCTTC
TRBV19	-	-	TRBJ1-1	CASSQWQQGITEAFF	TGTGCCAGTAGCCAATGGCAACAGGGAATCACTGAAGCTTTCTTT